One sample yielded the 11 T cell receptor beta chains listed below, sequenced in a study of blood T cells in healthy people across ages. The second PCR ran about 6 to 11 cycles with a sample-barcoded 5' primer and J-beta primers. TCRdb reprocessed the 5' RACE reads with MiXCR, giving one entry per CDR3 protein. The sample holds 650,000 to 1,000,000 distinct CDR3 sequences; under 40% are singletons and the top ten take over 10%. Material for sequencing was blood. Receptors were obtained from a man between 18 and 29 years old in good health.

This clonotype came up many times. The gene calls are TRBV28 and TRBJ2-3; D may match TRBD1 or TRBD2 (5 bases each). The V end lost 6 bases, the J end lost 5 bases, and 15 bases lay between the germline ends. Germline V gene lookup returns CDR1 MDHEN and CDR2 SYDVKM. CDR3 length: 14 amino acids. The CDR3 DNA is TGTGCCAGCAGCCTGGGACGAGGGGTAGATACGCAGTATTTT. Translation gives CASSLGRGVDTQYF.

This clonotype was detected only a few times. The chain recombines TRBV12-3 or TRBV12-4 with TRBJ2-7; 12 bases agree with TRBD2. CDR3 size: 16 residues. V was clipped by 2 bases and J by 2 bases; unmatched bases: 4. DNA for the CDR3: TGTGCCAGCAGTTTATCTAGCGGGGGGGTCGCCTACGAGCAGTACTTC. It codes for CASSLSSGGVAYEQYF.

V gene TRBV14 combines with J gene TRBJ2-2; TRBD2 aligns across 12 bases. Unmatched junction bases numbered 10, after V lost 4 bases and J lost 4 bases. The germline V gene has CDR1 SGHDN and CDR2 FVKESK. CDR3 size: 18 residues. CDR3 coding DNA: TGTGCCAGCAGCCGACCAGGACTAGCGGGGCGGGCCACCGGGGAGCTGTTTTTT. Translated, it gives CASSRPGLAGRATGELFF.

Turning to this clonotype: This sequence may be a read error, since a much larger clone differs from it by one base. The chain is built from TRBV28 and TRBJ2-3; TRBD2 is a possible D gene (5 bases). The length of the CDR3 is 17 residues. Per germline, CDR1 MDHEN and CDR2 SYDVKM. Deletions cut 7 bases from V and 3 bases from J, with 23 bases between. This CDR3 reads CASTPSQRWLSTDTQYF. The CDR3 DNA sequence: TGTGCCAGCACCCCTAGCCAGAGGTGGCTCTCGACAGATACGCAGTATTTT.

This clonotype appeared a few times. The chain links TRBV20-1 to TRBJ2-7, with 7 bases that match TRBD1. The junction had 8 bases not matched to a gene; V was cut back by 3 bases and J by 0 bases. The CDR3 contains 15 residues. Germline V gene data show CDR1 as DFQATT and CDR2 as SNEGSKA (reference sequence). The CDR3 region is CSASGDRAISYEQYF. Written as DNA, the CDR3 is TGCAGTGCTAGTGGGGACAGAGCGATCTCCTACGAGCAGTACTTC.

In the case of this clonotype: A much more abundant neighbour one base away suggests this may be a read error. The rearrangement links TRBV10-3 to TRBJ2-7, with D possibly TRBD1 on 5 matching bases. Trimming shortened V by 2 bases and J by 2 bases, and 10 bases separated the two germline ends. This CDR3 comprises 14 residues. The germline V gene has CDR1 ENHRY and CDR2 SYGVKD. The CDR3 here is CAISEALQAYEQYF. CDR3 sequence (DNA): TGTGCCATCAGTGAGGCGCTACAGGCCTACGAGCAGTACTTC.

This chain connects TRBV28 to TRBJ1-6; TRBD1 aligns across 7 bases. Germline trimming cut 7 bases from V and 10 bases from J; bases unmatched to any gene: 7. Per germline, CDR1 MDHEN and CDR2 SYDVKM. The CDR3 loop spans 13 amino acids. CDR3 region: CASNPDRVSPLHF. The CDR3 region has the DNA TGTGCCAGCAATCCTGACAGGGTCTCACCCCTCCACTTT. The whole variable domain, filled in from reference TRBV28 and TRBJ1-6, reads DVKVTQSSRYLVKRTGEKVFLECVQDMDHENMFWYRQDPGLGLRLIYFSYDVKMKEKGDIPEGYSVSREKKERFSLILESASTNQTSMYLCASNPDRVSPLHFGNGTRLTVT.

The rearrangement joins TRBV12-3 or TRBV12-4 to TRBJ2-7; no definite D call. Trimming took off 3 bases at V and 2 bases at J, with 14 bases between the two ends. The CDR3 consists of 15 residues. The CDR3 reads CASSFRQPEPYEQYF. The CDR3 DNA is TGTGCCAGCAGTTTTCGTCAGCCTGAGCCCTACGAGCAGTACTTC.

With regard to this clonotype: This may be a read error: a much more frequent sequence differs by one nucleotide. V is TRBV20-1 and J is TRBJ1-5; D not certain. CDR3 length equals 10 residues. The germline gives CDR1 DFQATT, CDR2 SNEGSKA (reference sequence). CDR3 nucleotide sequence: TGCAGTGTGGGTCTTCAGGCCCAGCATTTT. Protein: CSVGLQAQHF.

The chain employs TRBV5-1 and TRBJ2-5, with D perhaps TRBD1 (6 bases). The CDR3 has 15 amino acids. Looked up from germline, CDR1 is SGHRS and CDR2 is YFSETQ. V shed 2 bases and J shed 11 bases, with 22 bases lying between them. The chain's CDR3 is CASSLDNPWDNEQYF. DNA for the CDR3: TGCGCCAGCAGCTTAGACAACCCCTGGGACAATGAGCAGTACTTC.

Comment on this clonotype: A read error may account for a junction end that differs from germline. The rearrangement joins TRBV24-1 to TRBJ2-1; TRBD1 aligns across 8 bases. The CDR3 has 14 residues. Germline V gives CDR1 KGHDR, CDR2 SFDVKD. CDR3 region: CATSDRGPYNGQFF. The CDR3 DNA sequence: TGTGCCACCAGTGACAGGGGGCCCTACAATGGGCAGTTCTTC.